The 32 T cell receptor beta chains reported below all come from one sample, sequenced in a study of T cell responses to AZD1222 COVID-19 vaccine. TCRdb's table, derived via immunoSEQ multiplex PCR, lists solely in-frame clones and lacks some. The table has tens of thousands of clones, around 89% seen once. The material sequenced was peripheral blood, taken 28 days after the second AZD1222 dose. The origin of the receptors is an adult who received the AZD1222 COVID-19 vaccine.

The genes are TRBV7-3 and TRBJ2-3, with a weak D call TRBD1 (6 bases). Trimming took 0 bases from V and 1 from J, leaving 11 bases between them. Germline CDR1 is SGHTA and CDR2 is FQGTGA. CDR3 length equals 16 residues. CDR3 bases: TGTGCCAGCAGCTTAACATCAGGGGCCCGCACAGATACGCAGTATTTT. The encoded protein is CASSLTSGARTDTQYF.

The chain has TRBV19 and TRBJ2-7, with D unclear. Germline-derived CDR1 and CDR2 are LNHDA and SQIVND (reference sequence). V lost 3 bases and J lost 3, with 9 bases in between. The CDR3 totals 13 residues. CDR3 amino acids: CASSISKNYEQYF. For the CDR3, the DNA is TGTGCCAGTAGTATCAGTAAGAACTACGAGCAGTACTTC.

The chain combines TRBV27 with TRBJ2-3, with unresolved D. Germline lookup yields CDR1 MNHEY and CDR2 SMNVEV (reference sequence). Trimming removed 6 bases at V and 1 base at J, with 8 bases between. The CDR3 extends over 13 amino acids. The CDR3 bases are TGTGCCAGCAGGCCCCAGGGCACAGATACGCAGTATTTT. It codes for CASRPQGTDTQYF.

The DNA of the CDR3 is TGTGCCACCAGCCCGGGGACTAGCGAATCCACAGATACGCAGTATTTT. It translates to CATSPGTSESTDTQYF. J is TRBJ2-3 and V is TRBV15, with 10 bases aligning to TRBD2. J was trimmed by 2 bases and V by 5 bases; bases with no gene match: 7. The CDR3 spans 16 residues. CDR1 and CDR2 (germline): LNHNV, YYDKDF (reference sequence).

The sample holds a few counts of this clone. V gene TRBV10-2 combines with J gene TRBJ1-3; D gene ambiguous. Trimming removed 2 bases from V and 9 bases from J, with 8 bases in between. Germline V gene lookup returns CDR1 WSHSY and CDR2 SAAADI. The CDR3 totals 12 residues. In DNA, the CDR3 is TGCGCCAGCAGTGAGCTCGGAGGCACCATATATTTT. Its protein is CASSELGGTIYF.

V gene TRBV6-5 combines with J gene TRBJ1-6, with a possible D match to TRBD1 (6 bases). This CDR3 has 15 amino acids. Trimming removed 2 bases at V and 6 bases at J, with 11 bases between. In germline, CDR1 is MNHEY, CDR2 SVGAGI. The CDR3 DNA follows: TGTGCCAGCAGTTACAGGGAGGGGGGTAATTCACCCCTCCACTTT. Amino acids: CASSYREGGNSPLHF.

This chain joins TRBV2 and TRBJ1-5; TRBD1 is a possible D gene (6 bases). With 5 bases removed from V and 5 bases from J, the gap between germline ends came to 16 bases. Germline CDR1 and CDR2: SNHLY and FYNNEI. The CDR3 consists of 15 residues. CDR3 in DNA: TGTGCCAGCAGTCAAGACTGGGGGGCAGATCAGCCCCAGCATTTT. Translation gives CASSQDWGADQPQHF. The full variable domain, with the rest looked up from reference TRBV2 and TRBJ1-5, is EPEVTQTPSHQVTQMGQEVILRCVPISNHLYFYWYRQILGQKVEFLVSFYNNEISEKSEIFDDQFSVERPDGSNFTLKIRSTKLEDSAMYFCASSQDWGADQPQHFGDGTRLSIL.

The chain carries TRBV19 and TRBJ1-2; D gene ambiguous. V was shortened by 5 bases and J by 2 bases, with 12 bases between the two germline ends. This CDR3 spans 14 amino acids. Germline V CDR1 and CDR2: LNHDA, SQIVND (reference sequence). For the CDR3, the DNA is TGTGCCAGTAGTCTAGCTCCGGGAAACTATGGCTACACCTTC. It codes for CASSLAPGNYGYTF.

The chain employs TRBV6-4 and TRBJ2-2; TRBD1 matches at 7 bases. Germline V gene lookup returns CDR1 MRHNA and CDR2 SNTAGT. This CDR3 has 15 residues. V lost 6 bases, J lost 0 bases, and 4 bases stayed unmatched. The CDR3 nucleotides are TGTGCCAGCAGCGTCGGACAGGCGAACACCGGGGAGCTGTTTTTT. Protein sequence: CASSVGQANTGELFF.

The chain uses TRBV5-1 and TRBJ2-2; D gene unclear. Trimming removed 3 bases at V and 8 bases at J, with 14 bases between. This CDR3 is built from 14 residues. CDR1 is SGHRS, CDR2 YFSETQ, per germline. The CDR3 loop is CASSSDGPTGELFF. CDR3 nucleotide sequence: TGCGCCAGCAGCTCGGACGGACCTACAGGGGAGCTGTTTTTT.

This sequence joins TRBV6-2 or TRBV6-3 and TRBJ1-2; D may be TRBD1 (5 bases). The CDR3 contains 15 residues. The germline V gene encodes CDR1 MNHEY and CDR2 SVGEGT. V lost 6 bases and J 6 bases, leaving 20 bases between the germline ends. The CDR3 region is CASSHGGAGNDGYTF. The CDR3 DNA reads TGTGCCAGCAGCCACGGGGGAGCTGGTAATGATGGCTACACCTTC.

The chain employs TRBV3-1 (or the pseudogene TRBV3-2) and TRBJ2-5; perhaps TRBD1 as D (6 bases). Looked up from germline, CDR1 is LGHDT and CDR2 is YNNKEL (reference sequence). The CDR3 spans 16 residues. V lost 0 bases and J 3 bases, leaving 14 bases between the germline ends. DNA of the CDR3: TGTGCCAGCAGCCAAGATCTGACAGGAGGTAAAGAGACCCAGTACTTC. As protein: CASSQDLTGGKETQYF.

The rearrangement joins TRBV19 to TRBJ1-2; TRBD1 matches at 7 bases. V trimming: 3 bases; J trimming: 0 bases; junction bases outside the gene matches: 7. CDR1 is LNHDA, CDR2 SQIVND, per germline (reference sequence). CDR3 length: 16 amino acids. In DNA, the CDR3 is TGTGCCAGTAGTATCCCGGACAGGCACACTAACTATGGCTACACCTTC. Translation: CASSIPDRHTNYGYTF.

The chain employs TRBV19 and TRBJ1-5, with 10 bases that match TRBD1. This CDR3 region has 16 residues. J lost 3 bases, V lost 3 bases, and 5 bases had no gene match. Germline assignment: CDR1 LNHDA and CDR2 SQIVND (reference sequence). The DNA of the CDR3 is TGTGCCAGTAGTATGGGGGACAGGGGCTTCAATCAGCCCCAGCATTTT. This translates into CASSMGDRGFNQPQHF.

The CDR3, as DNA: TGTGCCAGCGGAACACGGAGCTCCTACGAGCAGTACTTC. It translates to CASGTRSSYEQYF. V gene TRBV7-6 combines with J gene TRBJ2-7; unclear D gene. Germline V gene data show CDR1 as SGHVS and CDR2 as FNYEAQ. The CDR3 spans 13 residues. The germline V and J ends were trimmed by 8 bases and 0 bases, with 11 bases remaining between them.

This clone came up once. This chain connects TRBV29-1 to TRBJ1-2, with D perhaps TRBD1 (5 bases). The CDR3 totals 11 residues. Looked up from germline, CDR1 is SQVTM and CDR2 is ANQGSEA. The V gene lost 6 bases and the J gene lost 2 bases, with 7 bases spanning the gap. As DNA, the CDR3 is TGCAGCGTCGGGGACAACTATGGCTACACCTTC. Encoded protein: CSVGDNYGYTF.

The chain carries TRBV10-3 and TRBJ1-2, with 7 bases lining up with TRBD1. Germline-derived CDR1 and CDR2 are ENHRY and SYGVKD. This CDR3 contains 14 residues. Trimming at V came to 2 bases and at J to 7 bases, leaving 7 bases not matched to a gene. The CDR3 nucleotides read TGTGCCATCAGTGAGGCCCAGACAGGGCTTGGCTACACCTTC. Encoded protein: CAISEAQTGLGYTF.

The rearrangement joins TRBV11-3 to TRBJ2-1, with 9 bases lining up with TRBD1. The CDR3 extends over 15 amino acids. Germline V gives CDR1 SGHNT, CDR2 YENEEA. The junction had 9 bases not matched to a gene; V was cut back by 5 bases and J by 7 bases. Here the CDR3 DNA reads TGTGCCAGCAGCCCCGGACAGGGGATCAGGAATGAGCAGTTCTTC. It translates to CASSPGQGIRNEQFF.

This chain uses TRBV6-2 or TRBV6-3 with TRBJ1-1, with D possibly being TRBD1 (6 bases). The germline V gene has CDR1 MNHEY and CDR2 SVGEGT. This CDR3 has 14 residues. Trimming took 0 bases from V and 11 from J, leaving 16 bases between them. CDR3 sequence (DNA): TGTGCCAGCAGTTACTCTTCACGAGGGGGGACCGCTTTCTTT. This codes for CASSYSSRGGTAFF.

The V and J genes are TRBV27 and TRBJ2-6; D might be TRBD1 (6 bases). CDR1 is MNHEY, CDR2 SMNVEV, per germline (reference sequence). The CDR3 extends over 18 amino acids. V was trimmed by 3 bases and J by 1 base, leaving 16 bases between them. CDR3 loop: CASSFATSRGSGANVLTF. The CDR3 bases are TGTGCCAGCAGTTTCGCCACTTCCAGGGGATCTGGGGCCAACGTCCTGACTTTC.

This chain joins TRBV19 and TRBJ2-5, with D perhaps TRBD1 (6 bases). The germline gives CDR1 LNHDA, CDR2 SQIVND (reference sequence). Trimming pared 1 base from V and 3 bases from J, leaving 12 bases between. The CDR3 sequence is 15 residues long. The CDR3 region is CASSIVGGREETQYF. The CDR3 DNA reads TGTGCCAGTAGTATAGTTGGGGGCAGGGAAGAGACCCAGTACTTC. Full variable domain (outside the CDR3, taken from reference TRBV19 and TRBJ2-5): DGGITQSPKYLFRKEGQNVTLSCEQNLNHDAMYWYRQDPGQGLRLIYYSQIVNDFQKGDIAEGYSVSREKKESFPLTVTSAQKNPTAFYLCASSIVGGREETQYFGPGTRLLVL.

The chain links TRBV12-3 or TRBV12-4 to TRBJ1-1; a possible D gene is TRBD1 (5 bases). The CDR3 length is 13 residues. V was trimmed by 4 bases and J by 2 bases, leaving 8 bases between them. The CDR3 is CASSWTLNTEAFF. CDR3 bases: TGTGCCAGCAGTTGGACACTTAACACTGAAGCTTTCTTT.

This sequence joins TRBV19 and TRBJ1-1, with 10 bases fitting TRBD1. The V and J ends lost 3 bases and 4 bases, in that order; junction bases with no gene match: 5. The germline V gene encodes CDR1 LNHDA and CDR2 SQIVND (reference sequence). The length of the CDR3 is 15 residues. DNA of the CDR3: TGTGCCAGTAGTATCGGGACAGGGGTCAGCACTGAAGCTTTCTTT. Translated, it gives CASSIGTGVSTEAFF. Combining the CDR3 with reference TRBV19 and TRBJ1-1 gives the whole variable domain DGGITQSPKYLFRKEGQNVTLSCEQNLNHDAMYWYRQDPGQGLRLIYYSQIVNDFQKGDIAEGYSVSREKKESFPLTVTSAQKNPTAFYLCASSIGTGVSTEAFFGQGTRLTVV.

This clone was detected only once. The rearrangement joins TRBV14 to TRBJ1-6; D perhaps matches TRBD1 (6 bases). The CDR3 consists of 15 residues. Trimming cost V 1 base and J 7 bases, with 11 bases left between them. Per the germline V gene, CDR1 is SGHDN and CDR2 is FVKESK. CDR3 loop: CASSQVVQGNSPLHF. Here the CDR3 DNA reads TGTGCCAGCAGCCAAGTAGTACAGGGAAATTCACCCCTCCACTTT.

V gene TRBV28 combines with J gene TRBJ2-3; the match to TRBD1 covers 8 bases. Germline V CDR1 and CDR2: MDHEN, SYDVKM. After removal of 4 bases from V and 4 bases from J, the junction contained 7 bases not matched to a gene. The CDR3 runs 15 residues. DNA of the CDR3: TGTGCCAGCAGTTCCCCGGACAGGGCCTCAGATACGCAGTATTTT. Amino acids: CASSSPDRASDTQYF.

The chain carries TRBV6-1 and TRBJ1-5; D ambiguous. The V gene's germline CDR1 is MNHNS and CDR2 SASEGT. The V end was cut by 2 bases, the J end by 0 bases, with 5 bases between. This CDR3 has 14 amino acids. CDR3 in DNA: TGTGCCAGCAGTGAATATAATAGCAATCAGCCCCAGCATTTT. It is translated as CASSEYNSNQPQHF.

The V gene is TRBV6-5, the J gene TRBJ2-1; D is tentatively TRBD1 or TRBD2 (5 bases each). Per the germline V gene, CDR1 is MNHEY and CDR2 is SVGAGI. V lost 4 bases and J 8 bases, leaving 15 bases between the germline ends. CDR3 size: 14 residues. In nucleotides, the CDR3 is TGTGCCAGCAGTTGGACACCCAACGGGGATGAGCAGTTCTTC. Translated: CASSWTPNGDEQFF.

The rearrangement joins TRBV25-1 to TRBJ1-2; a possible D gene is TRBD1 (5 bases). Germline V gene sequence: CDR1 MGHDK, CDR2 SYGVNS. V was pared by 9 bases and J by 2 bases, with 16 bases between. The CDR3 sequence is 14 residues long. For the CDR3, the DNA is TGTGCCAGAAGAAACCGGGGCCCAAACTATGGCTACACCTTC. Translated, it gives CARRNRGPNYGYTF.

The chain's CDR3 is CASLDRENTEAFF. The DNA for the CDR3 is TGTGCCAGCCTGGACAGGGAGAACACTGAAGCTTTCTTT. The chain joins TRBV12-3 or TRBV12-4 to TRBJ1-1, with 8 nucleotides matching TRBD1. The CDR3 spans 13 residues. Trimming removed 8 bases from V and 1 base from J; junction bases left unmatched: 3.

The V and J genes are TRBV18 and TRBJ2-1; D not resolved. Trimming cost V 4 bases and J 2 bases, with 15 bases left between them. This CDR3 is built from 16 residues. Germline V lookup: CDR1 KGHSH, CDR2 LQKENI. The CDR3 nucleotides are TGTGCCAGCTCACAAAATCGACCGGATACCTACAATGAGCAGTTCTTC. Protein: CASSQNRPDTYNEQFF.

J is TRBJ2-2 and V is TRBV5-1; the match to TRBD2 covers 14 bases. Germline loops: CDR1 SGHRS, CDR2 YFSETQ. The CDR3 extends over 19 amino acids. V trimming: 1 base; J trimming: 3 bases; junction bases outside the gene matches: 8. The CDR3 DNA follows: TGCGCCAGCAGCTTGTGGGGGACTAGCGGGAGTTTGGACACCGGGGAGCTGTTTTTT. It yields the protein CASSLWGTSGSLDTGELFF.

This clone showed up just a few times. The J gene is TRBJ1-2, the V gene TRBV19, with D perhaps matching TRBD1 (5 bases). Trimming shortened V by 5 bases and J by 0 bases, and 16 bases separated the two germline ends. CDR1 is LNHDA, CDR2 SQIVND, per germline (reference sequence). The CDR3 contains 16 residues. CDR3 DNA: TGTGCCAGTAGTGCCAGGGTGGTGGTATCTAACTATGGCTACACCTTC. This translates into CASSARVVVSNYGYTF.